These 5 T cell receptor beta chains share one sample of origin, sequenced in a study of shared clonotypes between healthy human individuals. TCRdb's copy holds only in-frame clones and misses some; the assay was immunoSEQ multiplex PCR. The table lists hundreds of thousands of clones, approximately 79% of them singletons. The sample was memory CD4+ T cells sorted from blood. The subset is: CD45RA-negative fraction. These receptors were collected from a woman aged 25 to 45 in good health.

The V call is TRBV6-5, the J call TRBJ2-1, with TRBD2 matching 8 bases. The trim removed 6 bases at V and 2 bases at J, leaving 6 bases unmatched. The germline V gene encodes CDR1 MNHEY and CDR2 SVGAGI. The CDR3 spans 15 residues. In DNA form, the CDR3 reads TGTGCCAGCAGATCGAGCGGGAGAGCCTACAATGAGCAGTTCTTC. Its protein is CASRSSGRAYNEQFF.

The genes are TRBV19 and TRBJ2-1, with 12 bases lining up with TRBD2. CDR1 LNHDA and CDR2 SQIVND come from the germline V gene (reference sequence). Germline trimming cut 2 bases from V and 5 bases from J; bases unmatched to any gene: 4. This CDR3 contains 16 residues. The CDR3 nucleotides are TGTGCCAGTAGTATATATACTAGCGGGAGGAACAATGAGCAGTTCTTC. Translating it yields CASSIYTSGRNNEQFF.

As regards this clone: This sample includes further DNA sequences coding for the same CDR3. This chain links TRBV6-5 with TRBJ2-7; TRBD2 is a possible D gene (5 bases). This CDR3 comprises 13 residues. V was pared by 2 bases and J by 0 bases, with 5 bases between. Germline assignment: CDR1 MNHEY and CDR2 SVGAGI. CDR3: CASSYRDSYEQYF. CDR3 in DNA: TGTGCCAGCAGTTACCGGGACTCCTACGAGCAGTACTTC.

On this clone: The identical CDR3 is also encoded by other nucleotide sequences in the sample. V and J are TRBV29-1 and TRBJ2-3, with 8 positions matching TRBD2. After removal of 2 bases from V and 1 base from J, the junction contained 2 bases not matched to a gene. The CDR3 is made up of 14 amino acids. The germline V gene has CDR1 SQVTM and CDR2 ANQGSEA. The CDR3 loop reads CSVETGGGTDTQYF. The CDR3 DNA reads as TGCAGCGTTGAAACGGGAGGGGGCACAGATACGCAGTATTTT.

The genes are TRBV19 and TRBJ2-2, with D perhaps matching TRBD1 (6 bases). Germline V lookup: CDR1 LNHDA, CDR2 SQIVND (reference sequence). V dropped 5 bases and J dropped 6 bases, with 19 bases sitting between them. This CDR3 has 16 residues. In nucleotides, the CDR3 is TGTGCCAGTAGTCGAGCAGGGGTGGGACGGTCCGGGGAGCTGTTTTTT. Amino acids: CASSRAGVGRSGELFF.